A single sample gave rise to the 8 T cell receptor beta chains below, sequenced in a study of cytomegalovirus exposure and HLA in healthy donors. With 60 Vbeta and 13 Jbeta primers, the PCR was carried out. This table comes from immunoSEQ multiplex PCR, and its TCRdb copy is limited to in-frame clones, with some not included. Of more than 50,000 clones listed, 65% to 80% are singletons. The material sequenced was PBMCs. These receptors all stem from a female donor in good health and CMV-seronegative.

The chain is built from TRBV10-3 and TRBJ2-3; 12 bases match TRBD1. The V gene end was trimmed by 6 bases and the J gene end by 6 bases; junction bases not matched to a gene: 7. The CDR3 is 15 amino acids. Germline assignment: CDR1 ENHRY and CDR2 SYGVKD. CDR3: CAIRGGDRGHDTQYF. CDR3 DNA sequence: TGTGCCATCAGGGGGGGGGACAGGGGGCATGATACGCAGTATTTT.

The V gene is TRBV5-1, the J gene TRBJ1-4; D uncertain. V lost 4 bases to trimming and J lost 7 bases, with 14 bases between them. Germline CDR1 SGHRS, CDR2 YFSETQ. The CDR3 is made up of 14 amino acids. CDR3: CASSRLGEGEKLFF. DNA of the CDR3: TGCGCCAGCAGCCGGCTGGGAGAAGGTGAAAAACTGTTTTTT.

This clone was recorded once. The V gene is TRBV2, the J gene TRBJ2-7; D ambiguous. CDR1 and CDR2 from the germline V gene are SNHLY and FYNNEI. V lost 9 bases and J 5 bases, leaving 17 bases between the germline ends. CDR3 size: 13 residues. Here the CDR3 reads CARTSEGLDEQYF. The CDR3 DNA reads TGTGCCAGAACCAGCGAAGGCCTAGACGAGCAGTACTTC.

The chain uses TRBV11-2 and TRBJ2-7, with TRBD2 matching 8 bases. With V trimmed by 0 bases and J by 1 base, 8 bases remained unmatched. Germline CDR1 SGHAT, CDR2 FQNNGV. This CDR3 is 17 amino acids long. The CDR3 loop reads CASSLDRGGSRSYEQYF. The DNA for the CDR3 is TGTGCCAGCAGCTTAGATCGGGGGGGGTCAAGGTCCTACGAGCAGTACTTC.

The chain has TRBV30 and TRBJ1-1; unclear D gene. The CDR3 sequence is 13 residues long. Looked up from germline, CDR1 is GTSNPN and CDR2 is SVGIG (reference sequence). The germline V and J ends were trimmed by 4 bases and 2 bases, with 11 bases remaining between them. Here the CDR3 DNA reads TGTGCCTGGAAAAGTCAGTTCAACACTGAAGCTTTCTTT. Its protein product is CAWKSQFNTEAFF.

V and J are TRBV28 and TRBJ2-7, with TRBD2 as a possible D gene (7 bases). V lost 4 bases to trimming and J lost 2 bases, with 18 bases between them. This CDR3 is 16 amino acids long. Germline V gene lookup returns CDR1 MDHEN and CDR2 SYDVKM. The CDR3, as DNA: TGTGCCAGCAGTTCACCTCAGAGGGGGGGGACCTACGAGCAGTACTTC. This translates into CASSSPQRGGTYEQYF.

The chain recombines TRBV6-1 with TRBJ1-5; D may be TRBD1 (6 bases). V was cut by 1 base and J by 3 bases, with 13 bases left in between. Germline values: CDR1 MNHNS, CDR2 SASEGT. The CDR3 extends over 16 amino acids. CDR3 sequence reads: CASSEELTGYNQPQHF. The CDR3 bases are TGTGCCAGCAGTGAAGAATTAACAGGGTACAATCAGCCCCAGCATTTT.

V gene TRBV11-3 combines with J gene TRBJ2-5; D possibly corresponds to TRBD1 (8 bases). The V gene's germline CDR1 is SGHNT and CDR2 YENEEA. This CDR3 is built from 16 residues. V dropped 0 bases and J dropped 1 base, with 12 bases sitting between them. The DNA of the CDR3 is TGTGCCAGCAGCTTAGAGTACAGGGGGGGCCAAGAGACCCAGTACTTC. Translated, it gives CASSLEYRGGQETQYF.